This T cell receptor beta chain came from a study of pediatric ulcerative colitis. Study observations and caveats: No controls had the two rectal clonotypes shared by ulcerative colitis patients. In rectum, acute severe colitis had expanded clones and less diversity. Ulcerative colitis patients shared more blood-rectal clones than controls.

The CDR3 is 16 residues long. From germline, CDR1 is SGHRS and CDR2 YFSETQ. V was clipped by 1 base and J by 2 bases, with 15 bases between them. The survey-level immunoSEQ assay was used. Clones were sequenced by immunoSEQ multiplex PCR, and TCRdb holds only the in-frame ones, with some missing. The sample contains 20,000 to 25,000 clones, 71% of which appear only once. This clone is a singleton in its sample. No antigen is known for it. One to two pinch biopsies were taken from the rectum during colonoscopy. The genes are TRBV5-1 and TRBJ2-5; no definite D call. This sequence was found in a boy aged 10-17 years with severe ulcerative colitis. Sequencing input: gut tissue. The CDR3 DNA reads as TGCGCCAGCAGCTTGACCCCCCCCAGCCAACAAGAGACCCAGTACTTC. It codes for CASSLTPPSQQETQYF.